What follows are 17 T cell receptor beta chains derived from one specimen sequenced in a study of OX40 agonist ivuxolimab in advanced cancers. Libraries were prepared by immunoSEQ multiplex PCR; TCRdb keeps only in-frame clonotypes and omits some of them. The table shows about 58,000 clones, with around 83% occurring only once. The sample was CD4+ or CD8+ T cells sorted from blood, taken in a trial of the OX40 agonist ivuxolimab. The receptors shown here come from an adult with an advanced solid tumor such as melanoma, head and neck, liver or kidney cancer.

The V gene is TRBV11-2, the J gene TRBJ2-3; a weak D match, TRBD2 (7 bases). Trimming removed 3 bases from V and 4 bases from J, with 14 bases in between. CDR3 length equals 15 residues. CDR1 and CDR2 (germline): SGHAT, FQNNGV. The CDR3 bases are TGTGCCAGCAGCTTCTACGGGGGGCGGGCAGATACGCAGTATTTT. This gives the protein CASSFYGGRADTQYF.

The chain couples TRBV2 to TRBJ1-2; a weak D match, TRBD1 (6 bases). This CDR3 spans 15 amino acids. Trimming shortened V by 6 bases and J by 3 bases, and 17 bases separated the two germline ends. Germline V CDR1 and CDR2: SNHLY, FYNNEI. Here the CDR3 reads CASSGRQATYYGYTF. The CDR3 DNA sequence: TGTGCCAGCAGCGGTAGACAGGCTACTTACTATGGCTACACCTTC.

The chain links TRBV5-1 to TRBJ1-4; the D is unclear. This CDR3 has 15 residues. V dropped 4 bases and J dropped 0 bases, with 10 bases sitting between them. CDR1 and CDR2 (germline): SGHRS, YFSETQ. The CDR3, as DNA: TGCGCCAGCAGCCCTGGACTGACAACTAATGAAAAACTGTTTTTT. Protein product: CASSPGLTTNEKLFF.

V gene TRBV19 combines with J gene TRBJ1-3; possibly TRBD1 for D (6 bases). V was pared by 3 bases and J by 0 bases, with 15 bases between. Germline loops: CDR1 LNHDA, CDR2 SQIVND (reference sequence). The CDR3 spans 17 residues. CDR3 in amino acids: CASSIPGHPSSGNTIYF. The CDR3 DNA is TGTGCCAGTAGTATTCCGGGACATCCGAGCTCTGGAAACACCATATATTTT.

This clone was seen only a few times. The chain combines TRBV10-2 with TRBJ2-2; D gene uncertain. The V end lost 3 bases, the J end lost 1 base, and 15 bases lay between the germline ends. The CDR3 runs to 17 residues. Germline V CDR1 and CDR2: WSHSY, SAAADI. This CDR3 is CASSDVGWVRNTGELFF. DNA for the CDR3: TGCGCCAGCAGTGATGTAGGGTGGGTAAGGAACACCGGGGAGCTGTTTTTT.

CDR3 loop: CSVELGGLGETQYF. CDR3 DNA: TGCAGCGTTGAGCTTGGGGGTCTGGGTGAGACCCAGTACTTC. V and J are TRBV29-1 and TRBJ2-5; D possibly uses TRBD1 or TRBD2 (5 bases each). V was trimmed by 3 bases and J by 5 bases, leaving 16 bases between them. Germline V gene sequence: CDR1 SQVTM, CDR2 ANQGSEA. The CDR3 is 14 amino acids.

The gene calls are TRBV6-1 and TRBJ1-5; D is undetermined. The germline CDR1 and CDR2 sequences are MNHNS and SASEGT. CDR3 length equals 14 residues. V lost 2 bases to trimming and J lost 8 bases, with 13 bases between them. CDR3 DNA sequence: TGTGCCAGCAGTGAAAGGAGGCCGGTGGAGCCCCAGCATTTT. It translates to CASSERRPVEPQHF.

This sequence joins TRBV5-1 and TRBJ2-1, with 8 positions matching TRBD1. CDR3 size: 16 residues. V lost 4 bases, J lost 6 bases, and 12 bases stayed unmatched. Germline V gene sequence: CDR1 SGHRS, CDR2 YFSETQ. CDR3: CASSLRTGLRVNEQFF. The CDR3 DNA reads TGCGCCAGCAGCCTAAGGACAGGGCTTAGGGTCAATGAGCAGTTCTTC.

The V call is TRBV7-9, the J call TRBJ2-2; possible D gene TRBD2, 5 bases. The CDR3 runs 15 residues. Germline-derived CDR1 and CDR2 are SEHNR and FQNEAQ (reference sequence). Trimming removed 1 base from V and 7 bases from J, with 13 bases in between. Here the CDR3 DNA reads TGTGCCAGCAGCTTAGAGCTAGCCGGCAACGGGGAGCTGTTTTTT. Translation gives CASSLELAGNGELFF.

The chain employs TRBV7-9 and TRBJ1-4; a weak D match, TRBD1 (6 bases). This CDR3 has 15 amino acids. Germline assignment: CDR1 SEHNR and CDR2 FQNEAQ (reference sequence). V shed 5 bases and J shed 4 bases, with 14 bases lying between them. CDR3 sequence reads: CASSPPGGRNEKLFF. The CDR3 nucleotides read TGTGCCAGCAGCCCCCCCGGGGGGCGTAATGAAAAACTGTTTTTT.

This clone was seen a handful of times. The chain couples TRBV11-2 to TRBJ1-1, with no clear D. The CDR3 extends over 17 amino acids. Germline CDR1 and CDR2: SGHAT and FQNNGV. V shed 1 base and J shed 1 base, with 16 bases lying between them. This CDR3 reads CASSLVRIGRRNTEAFF. The CDR3 coding sequence is TGTGCCAGCAGCTTAGTTCGCATTGGGAGGAGGAACACTGAAGCTTTCTTT.

The chain carries TRBV2 and TRBJ1-3, with D uncertain. The length of the CDR3 is 14 residues. Germline V gene data show CDR1 as SNHLY and CDR2 as FYNNEI. V was trimmed by 3 bases and J by 4 bases, leaving 10 bases between them. CDR3 coding DNA: TGTGCCAGCAGTGAGGAAGGTTCAGGAAACACCATATATTTT. Translation gives CASSEEGSGNTIYF.

V is TRBV2 and J is TRBJ1-5, with D tentatively TRBD1 (5 bases). The CDR3 has 16 amino acids. Germline V gene lookup returns CDR1 SNHLY and CDR2 FYNNEI. The V end was cut by 3 bases, the J end by 3 bases, with 15 bases between. The CDR3 reads CASSDAQAHLNQPQHF. The CDR3 bases are TGTGCCAGCAGTGATGCACAGGCGCATCTCAATCAGCCCCAGCATTTT.

The chain links TRBV18 to TRBJ1-2; D is unclear. Trimming cost V 5 bases and J 7 bases, with 14 bases left between them. Germline CDR1 KGHSH, CDR2 LQKENI. The CDR3 runs to 13 residues. The CDR3 protein is CASSEPRGSGYTF. As DNA, the CDR3 is TGTGCCAGCTCAGAGCCTCGTGGGAGTGGCTACACCTTC.

This chain connects TRBV4-1 to TRBJ1-1, with D hard to call. The germline CDR1 and CDR2 sequences are MGHRA and YSYEKL. Trimming took off 0 bases at V and 5 bases at J, with 7 bases between the two ends. The CDR3 has 13 residues. For the CDR3, the DNA is TGCGCCAGCAGCCAAGAACCGCGTACTGAAGCTTTCTTT. Translating gives CASSQEPRTEAFF.

This clone was seen only once. J is TRBJ2-1 and V is TRBV5-1; D possibly corresponds to TRBD2 (6 bases). V lost 1 base to trimming and J lost 7 bases, with 15 bases between them. This CDR3 contains 15 residues. The germline V gene encodes CDR1 SGHRS and CDR2 YFSETQ. The CDR3 bases are TGCGCCAGCAGCTTGTCGGGGGTAGGAGGGAATGAGCAGTTCTTC. Its translation is CASSLSGVGGNEQFF.

The rearrangement links TRBV28 to TRBJ1-2; D remains unclear. V gave up 2 bases and J gave up 3 bases, with 7 bases separating them. CDR1 and CDR2 from the germline V gene are MDHEN and SYDVKM. This CDR3 comprises 13 residues. CDR3 protein: CASSLKADYGYTF. Here the CDR3 DNA reads TGTGCCAGCAGTTTAAAGGCGGACTATGGCTACACCTTC.